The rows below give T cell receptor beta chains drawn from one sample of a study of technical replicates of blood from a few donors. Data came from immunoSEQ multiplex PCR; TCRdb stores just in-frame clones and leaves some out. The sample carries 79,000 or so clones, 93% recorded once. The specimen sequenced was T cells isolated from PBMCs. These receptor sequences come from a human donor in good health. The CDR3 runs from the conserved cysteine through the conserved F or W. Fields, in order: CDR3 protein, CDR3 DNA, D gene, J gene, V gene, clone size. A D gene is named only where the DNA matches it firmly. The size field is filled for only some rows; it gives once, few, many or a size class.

CASSLIRGNYGYTF	TGTGCCAGCAGCTTGATCCGGGGAAACTATGGCTACACCTTC	.	TRBJ1-2	TRBV5-8	.
CASSSVPGREQYF	TGTGCCAGCAGCTCGGTCCCAGGGAGGGAGCAGTACTTC	.	TRBJ2-7	TRBV5-6	.
CASSPLAGGRGQFF	TGTGCCAGTAGTCCCCTAGCGGGAGGTCGTGGGCAGTTCTTC	TRBD2	TRBJ2-1	TRBV19	.
CASSVRGSHEQYF	TGTGCCAGCAGCGTAAGAGGGTCCCACGAGCAGTACTTC	.	TRBJ2-7	TRBV9	.
CASLAGWGGYEQYF	TGTGCCAGCCTTGCGGGGTGGGGAGGGTACGAGCAGTACTTC	TRBD2	TRBJ2-7	TRBV28	.
CASSQRHLAGRIDYEQYF	TGCGCCAGCAGCCAACGGCATCTAGCGGGGAGGATAGACTACGAGCAGTACTTC	TRBD2	TRBJ2-7	TRBV4-1	once
CASSVASTVGYGYTF	TGTGCCAGCAGCGTAGCTTCAACAGTGGGCTATGGCTACACCTTC	.	TRBJ1-2	TRBV9	.
CASSQDLGRYGYTF	TGTGCCAGCAGCCAAGATTTGGGGCGCTATGGCTACACCTTC	.	TRBJ1-2	TRBV14	.
CASNFQSTTDTQYF	TGCGCCAGCAACTTTCAATCTACCACAGATACGCAGTATTTT	.	TRBJ2-3	TRBV5-1	few
CASSPGQGGNTIYF	TGCGCCAGCAGCCCTGGACAGGGAGGAAACACCATATATTTT	TRBD1	TRBJ1-3	TRBV4-1	.
CASSFFPVSGNTIYF	TGTGCCAGCAGCTTCTTTCCGGTCTCTGGAAACACCATATATTTT	.	TRBJ1-3	TRBV5-6	.
CASSPRYSSGEQYF	TGTGCCAGCTCACCACGATACAGCTCTGGAGAGCAGTACTTC	.	TRBJ2-7	TRBV18	.
CASSGLINGYTF	TGTGCCAGCAGTGGGCTGATTAATGGCTACACCTTC	.	TRBJ1-2	TRBV2	.
CASSSPGHTEAFF	TGTGCCAGCAGTTCCCCAGGACATACTGAAGCTTTCTTT	.	TRBJ1-1	TRBV27	.
CASIDQGQTQYF	TGTGCCAGCATAGATCAGGGGCAGACCCAGTACTTC	.	TRBJ2-5	TRBV27	.
CASSPSLRQYNEKLFF	TGCGCCAGCAGCCCTTCCCTTAGACAGTATAATGAAAAACTGTTTTTT	.	TRBJ1-4	TRBV4-3	.
CASSLTLTGTSQFF	TGTGCCAGCAGCTTAACGTTGACCGGGACTTCGCAATTCTTC	.	TRBJ2-1	TRBV7-3	.
CASSQSAGTSYEQYF	TGCGCCAGCAGCCAATCAGCGGGAACCTCCTACGAGCAGTACTTC	TRBD2	TRBJ2-7	TRBV4-1	.
CSVHGGSSYEQYF	TGCAGCGTTCATGGCGGGAGCTCCTACGAGCAGTACTTC	TRBD2	TRBJ2-7	TRBV29-1	.
CASSDLGTGLSGNTIYF	TGTGCCAGCAGCGACCTGGGGACGGGACTCTCTGGAAACACCATATATTTT	.	TRBJ1-3	TRBV9	once
CASSSYRDSKETQYF	TGTGCCAGCAGTTCATACCGGGACTCCAAAGAGACCCAGTACTTC	.	TRBJ2-5	TRBV27	.
CASSRQLQETQYF	TGTGCCAGCAGTCGACAGCTCCAAGAGACCCAGTACTTC	.	TRBJ2-5	TRBV2	.
CASSHLYRTPYEQYF	TGCGCCAGCAGCCACCTCTATAGGACTCCATACGAGCAGTACTTC	.	TRBJ2-7	TRBV4-1	.
CASSERDTSTEAFF	TGTGCCAGCAGTGAACGGGACACTTCCACTGAAGCTTTCTTT	.	TRBJ1-1	TRBV2	.
CASSLGGTGNQPQHF	TGTGCCAGCAGCTTGGGAGGTACGGGCAATCAGCCCCAGCATTTT	.	TRBJ1-5	TRBV5-4	.
CASSRGQPQETQYF	TGTGCCAGCAGCCGCGGACAGCCCCAAGAGACCCAGTACTTC	.	TRBJ2-5	TRBV7-9	.
CASSSTGSYNEQFF	TGTGCCAGCAGTTCGACAGGCTCCTACAATGAGCAGTTCTTC	.	TRBJ2-1	TRBV25-1	.
CASSLFSGTGAGEAFF	TGTGCCAGCAGCTTATTTTCTGGGACAGGGGCCGGTGAAGCTTTCTTT	TRBD1	TRBJ1-1	TRBV7-3	.
CASAGRGDEQYF	TGTGCCAGCGCTGGGAGGGGCGACGAGCAGTACTTC	TRBD2	TRBJ2-7	TRBV28	.
CASSPAYFREQETQYF	TGTGCCAGCTCACCAGCTTATTTTCGAGAACAAGAGACCCAGTACTTC	.	TRBJ2-5	TRBV18	.
CASSLQGLRETQYF	TGTGCCAGCAGCTTACAGGGCTTGCGGGAGACCCAGTACTTC	.	TRBJ2-5	TRBV11-1	.
CASSRRQGASNQPQHF	TGCGCCAGCAGCCGACGACAGGGCGCGAGCAATCAGCCCCAGCATTTT	TRBD1	TRBJ1-5	TRBV4-1	.
CASSLEGLAGGTDTQYF	TGTGCCAGCAGCTTAGAGGGACTAGCGGGAGGCACAGATACGCAGTATTTT	TRBD2	TRBJ2-3	TRBV7-8	.
CASSVGGLAGNNEQFF	TGTGCCAGCAGCGTGGGGGGACTAGCGGGGAACAATGAGCAGTTCTTC	TRBD2	TRBJ2-1	TRBV9	.
CASLTRGRDTEAFF	TGTGCCAGCCTTACACGGGGAAGGGACACTGAAGCTTTCTTT	.	TRBJ1-1	TRBV2	.
CASSQGLAGGALTGELFF	TGTGCCAGCAGCCAAGGACTAGCGGGAGGGGCCCTTACCGGGGAGCTGTTTTTT	TRBD2	TRBJ2-2	TRBV7-9	few
CASSLEPRLRETQYF	TGTGCCAGCAGCTTAGAGCCGAGGCTACGGGAGACCCAGTACTTC	.	TRBJ2-5	TRBV11-1	few
CASSYLRDTLSYEQYF	TGTGCCAGCAGTTATCTCCGGGACACGCTCTCCTACGAGCAGTACTTC	.	TRBJ2-7	TRBV28	.
CASSSAGGSEQYF	TGCGCCAGCAGCTCAGCGGGAGGATCGGAGCAGTACTTC	TRBD2	TRBJ2-7	TRBV5-1	.
CSVEELRSRGGYTF	TGCAGCGTTGAAGAGTTAAGGTCGCGGGGTGGCTACACCTTC	.	TRBJ1-2	TRBV29-1	once
CASSLRTSGDTDTQYF	TGCGCCAGCAGCTTGCGGACTAGTGGTGACACAGATACGCAGTATTTT	TRBD2	TRBJ2-3	TRBV5-1	once
CASSPRRQSSTGELFF	TGTGCCAGCAGCCCCAGGAGGCAATCGAGCACCGGGGAGCTGTTTTTT	.	TRBJ2-2	TRBV7-3	.
CASSQDPYTTAYNEQFF	TGCGCCAGCAGCCAAGATCCATATACTACGGCCTACAATGAGCAGTTCTTC	.	TRBJ2-1	TRBV4-1	.
CASTPTGSGANVLTF	TGTGCCAGTACCCCTACAGGTTCTGGGGCCAACGTCCTGACTTTC	.	TRBJ2-6	TRBV19	.
CASSVDREGTDTQYF	TGTGCCAGCAGCGTAGATCGGGAGGGCACAGATACGCAGTATTTT	TRBD2	TRBJ2-3	TRBV9	.
CASSATTQGVREKLFF	TGTGCCAGCAGCGCAACAACACAGGGGGTTAGAGAAAAACTGTTTTTT	TRBD1	TRBJ1-4	TRBV13	.
CASSGVAGPRVGELFF	TGTGCCAGCAGCGGAGTAGCGGGACCTCGGGTCGGGGAGCTGTTTTTT	TRBD2	TRBJ2-2	TRBV9	.
CASSQALNTGELFF	TGCGCCAGCAGCCAAGCCCTTAACACCGGGGAGCTGTTTTTT	.	TRBJ2-2	TRBV4-1	few
CASSLGGTGFLYEQYF	TGTGCCAGCAGCTTAGGAGGGACAGGGTTCCTCTACGAGCAGTACTTC	TRBD1	TRBJ2-7	TRBV11-3	.
CASTSGSLSYEQYF	TGTGCCAGCACCAGCGGCAGCCTTTCCTACGAGCAGTACTTC	.	TRBJ2-7	TRBV28	.
CASSRGQGYQPQHF	TGCGCCAGCAGCCGGGGACAGGGCTATCAGCCCCAGCATTTT	TRBD1	TRBJ1-5	TRBV4-3	once
CASRGDRGAANTEAFF	TGTGCCAGTAGAGGGGACAGGGGCGCCGCTAACACTGAAGCTTTCTTT	TRBD1	TRBJ1-1	TRBV19	.
CASSEGGSNEKLFF	TGTGCCAGCTCTGAGGGAGGGTCTAATGAAAAACTGTTTTTT	.	TRBJ1-4	TRBV25-1	.